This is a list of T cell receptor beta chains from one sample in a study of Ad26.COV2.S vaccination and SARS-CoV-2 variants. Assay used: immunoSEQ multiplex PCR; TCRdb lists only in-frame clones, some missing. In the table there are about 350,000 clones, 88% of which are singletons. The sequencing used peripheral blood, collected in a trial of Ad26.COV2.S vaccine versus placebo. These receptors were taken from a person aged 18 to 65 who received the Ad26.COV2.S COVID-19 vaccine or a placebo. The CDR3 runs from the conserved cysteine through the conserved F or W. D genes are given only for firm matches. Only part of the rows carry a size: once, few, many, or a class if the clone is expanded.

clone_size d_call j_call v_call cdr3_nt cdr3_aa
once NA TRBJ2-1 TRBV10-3 TGTGCCATCAGTGAGTCCCGAGGGGGGGTCTACAATGAGCAGTTCTTC CAISESRGGVYNEQFF
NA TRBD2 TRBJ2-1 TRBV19 TGTGCCAGTAACCTCGGCGGGAGGTACAATGAGCAGTTCTTC CASNLGGRYNEQFF
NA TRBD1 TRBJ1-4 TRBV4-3 TGCGCCAGCAGCCAAGGACAGGGAGCGGGCGTACTTAATGAAAAACTGTTTTTT CASSQGQGAGVLNEKLFF
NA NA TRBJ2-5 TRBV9 TGTGCCAGCAGCGTAGACTACGCAGAGACCCAGTACTTC CASSVDYAETQYF
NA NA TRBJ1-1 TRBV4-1 TGCGCCAGCACCGAAAAGATAGACACTGAAGCTTTCTTT CASTEKIDTEAFF
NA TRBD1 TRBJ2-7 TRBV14 TGTGCCAGCAGCCAGCCGGGACAGGGGAACGAGCAGTACTTC CASSQPGQGNEQYF
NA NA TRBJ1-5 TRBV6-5 TGTGCCAGCGCACGATCTTCTAGCAATCAGCCCCAGCATTTT CASARSSSNQPQHF
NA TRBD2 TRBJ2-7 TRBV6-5 TGTGCCAGCGGGACTAGCGGGGACAACGAGCAGTACTTC CASGTSGDNEQYF
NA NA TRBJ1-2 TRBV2 TGTGCCAGCACCCTCCTCGCAGGGAACTATGGCTACACCTTC CASTLLAGNYGYTF
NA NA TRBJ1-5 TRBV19 TGTGCCAGTAGTATTGTCGGTCAGCCCCAGCATTTT CASSIVGQPQHF
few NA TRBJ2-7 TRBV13 TGTGCCAGCAGCTTAAGTTCCTACGAGCAGTACTTC CASSLSSYEQYF
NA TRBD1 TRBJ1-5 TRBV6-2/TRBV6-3 TGTGCCAGCAGCTATAACCCGACCGGGACAGGGAGGACCCGGTTCCATTTT CASSYNPTGTGRTRFHF
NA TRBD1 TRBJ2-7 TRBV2 TGTGCCAGCAGGGTAGGGACAGGGGTCTCCTACGAGCAGTACTTC CASRVGTGVSYEQYF
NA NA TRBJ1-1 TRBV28 TGTGCCAGCAGTTTCGCAGGGAACACTGAAGCTTTCTTT CASSFAGNTEAFF
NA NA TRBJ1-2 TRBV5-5 TGTGCCAGCGATTGGGCGACGTCTTTAAACTATGGCTACACCTTC CASDWATSLNYGYTF
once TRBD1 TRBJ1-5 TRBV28 TGTGCCACCACGGGACAGGGCATTGGTCAGCCCCAGCATTTT CATTGQGIGQPQHF
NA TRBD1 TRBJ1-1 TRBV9 TGTGCCAGCAGCCCAGGACAGGGAATTATGTCTGCTGAAGCTTTCTTT CASSPGQGIMSAEAFF
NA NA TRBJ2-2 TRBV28 TGTGCCAGCAGAGGAAACACCGGGGAGCTGTTTTTT CASRGNTGELFF
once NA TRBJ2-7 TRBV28 TGTGCCAGCAGTCTGGGACGGTACTACGAGCAGTACTTC CASSLGRYYEQYF
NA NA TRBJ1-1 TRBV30 TGTGCCTGGAGTGAGGTGGCTATGGGTTCTGAAGCTTTCTTT CAWSEVAMGSEAFF
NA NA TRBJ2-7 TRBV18 TGTGCCAGCTCACAACAGGCACGCTCCCCCGAGCAGTACTTC CASSQQARSPEQYF
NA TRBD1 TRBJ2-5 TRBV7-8 TGTGCCAGCAGCCCCTGGACAGGACCGCGGGAGACCCAGTACTTC CASSPWTGPRETQYF
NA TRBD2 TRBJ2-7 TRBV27 TGTGCCAGCAGTTTATATCTCCGGAGCGGGAGGTCATCCGAGCAGTACTTC CASSLYLRSGRSSEQYF
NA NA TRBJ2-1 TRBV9 TGTGCCAGCAGCGTTACCCAGGGCTCCTACAATGAGCAGTTCTTC CASSVTQGSYNEQFF
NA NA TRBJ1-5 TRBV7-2 TGTGCCAGCAGCGTGACGCCGGGGTTATCTGGTCAGCCCCAGCATTTT CASSVTPGLSGQPQHF
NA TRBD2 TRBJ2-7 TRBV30 TGTGCCTGGACCCAGCGGGAGGTTATGTACTTC CAWTQREVMYF
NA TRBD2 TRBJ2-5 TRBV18 TGTGCCAGCTCACCTGACACCGGGACTAGCGGGAGGTACCAAGAGACCCAGTACTTC CASSPDTGTSGRYQETQYF
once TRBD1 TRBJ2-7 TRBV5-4 TGTGCCAGCAGCGTGACAGGGGCCTACGAGCAGTACTTC CASSVTGAYEQYF